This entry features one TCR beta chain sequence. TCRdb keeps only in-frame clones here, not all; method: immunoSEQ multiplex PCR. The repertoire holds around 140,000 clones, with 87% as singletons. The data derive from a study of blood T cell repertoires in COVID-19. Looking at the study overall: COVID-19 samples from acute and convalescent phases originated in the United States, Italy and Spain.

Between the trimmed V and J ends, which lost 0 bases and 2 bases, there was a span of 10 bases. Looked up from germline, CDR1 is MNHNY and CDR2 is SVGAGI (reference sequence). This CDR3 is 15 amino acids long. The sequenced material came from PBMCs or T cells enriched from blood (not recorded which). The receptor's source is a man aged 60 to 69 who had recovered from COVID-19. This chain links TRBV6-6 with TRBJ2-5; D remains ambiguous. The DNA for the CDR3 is TGTGCCAGCAGTTACTCGATTGCAGGACAAGAGACCCAGTACTTC. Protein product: CASSYSIAGQETQYF.